This T cell receptor (beta chain) appears in the sequencing data of a study of cytomegalovirus exposure and HLA in healthy donors. At the level of the study: The study's early data release held some 85 million unique TCRs from HLA-typed donors. General observations from the study: CMV serostatus was the only immune exposure information that was available. Researchers catalogued about 150 TCR beta chains as cytomegalovirus-associated.

Worth noting for this clone: Its matching antigen is unknown.

Donors sampled were nominally healthy, though unrecorded immune exposures were likely. V lost 2 bases, J lost 3 bases, and 8 bases lay in between. The CDR3 has 14 amino acids. CDR1 is MNHNY and CDR2 is SVGAGI in the germline V gene (reference sequence). Primers: 60 Vbeta forward and 13 Jbeta reverse. This table comes from immunoSEQ multiplex PCR, and its TCRdb copy is limited to in-frame clones, with some not included. The sample lists about 120,000 clones; roughly four fifths were seen once. What was sequenced was PBMCs. V usage is TRBV6-6 and J usage is TRBJ2-1; D is unclear. The receptor comes from a young woman in good health and CMV-seropositive. DNA for the CDR3: TGTGCCAGCAGTTACGGCGGATTCTACAATGAGCAGTTCTTC. Translation gives CASSYGGFYNEQFF.